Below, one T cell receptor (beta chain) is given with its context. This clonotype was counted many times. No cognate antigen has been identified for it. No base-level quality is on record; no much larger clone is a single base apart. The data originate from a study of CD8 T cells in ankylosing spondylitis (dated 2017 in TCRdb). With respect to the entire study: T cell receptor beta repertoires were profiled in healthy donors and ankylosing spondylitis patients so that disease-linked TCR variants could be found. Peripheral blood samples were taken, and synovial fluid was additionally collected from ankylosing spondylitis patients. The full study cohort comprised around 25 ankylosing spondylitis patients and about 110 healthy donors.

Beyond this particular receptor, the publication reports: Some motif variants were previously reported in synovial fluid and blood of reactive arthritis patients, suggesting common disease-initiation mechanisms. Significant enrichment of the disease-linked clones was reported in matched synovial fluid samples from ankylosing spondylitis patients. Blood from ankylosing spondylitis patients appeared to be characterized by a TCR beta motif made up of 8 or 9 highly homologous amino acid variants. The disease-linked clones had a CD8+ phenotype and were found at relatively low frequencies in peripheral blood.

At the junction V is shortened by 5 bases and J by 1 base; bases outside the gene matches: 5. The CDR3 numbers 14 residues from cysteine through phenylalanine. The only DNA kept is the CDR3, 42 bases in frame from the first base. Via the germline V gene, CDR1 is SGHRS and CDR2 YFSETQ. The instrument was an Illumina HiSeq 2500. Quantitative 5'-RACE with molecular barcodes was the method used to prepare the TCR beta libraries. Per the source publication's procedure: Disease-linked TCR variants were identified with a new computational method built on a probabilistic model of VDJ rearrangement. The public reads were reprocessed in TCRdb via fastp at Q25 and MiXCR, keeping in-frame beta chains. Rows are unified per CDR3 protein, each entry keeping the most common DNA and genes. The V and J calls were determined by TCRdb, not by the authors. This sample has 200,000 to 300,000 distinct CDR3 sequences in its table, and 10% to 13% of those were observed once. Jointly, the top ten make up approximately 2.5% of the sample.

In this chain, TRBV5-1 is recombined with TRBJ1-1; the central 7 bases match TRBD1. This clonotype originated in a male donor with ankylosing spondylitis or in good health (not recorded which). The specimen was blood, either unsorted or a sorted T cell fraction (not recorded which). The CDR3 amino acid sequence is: CASRQTGENTEAFF. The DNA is TGCGCCAGCAGACAAACAGGGGAGAACACTGAAGCTTTCTTT.